This TCR beta chain was retrieved from a study of T cells after yellow fever vaccination. As TCR cDNA was made by 5'RACE template switching, a universal primer site and UMIs were added. One entry per CDR3 protein results from TCRdb running MiXCR on the 5' RACE reads. The sample includes roughly 520,000 distinct CDR3 sequences, roughly a fifth of them seen just once. The CDR3 runs 15 residues. V was pared by 5 bases and J by 0 bases, with 5 bases of the junction left unmatched. Germline-derived CDR1 and CDR2 are SGHKS and YYEKEE (reference sequence). This clonotype has more than one count but fewer than ten.

Here the sequenced sample was PBMCs, taken more than 20 days after the first yellow fever vaccination. The rearrangement uses TRBV5-5 and TRBJ1-5, with 7 positions matching TRBD1. The clonotype originates from a man aged 18 to 30 who received the YFV17D yellow fever vaccine. The CDR3 DNA reads TGTGCCAGCAGTTTGAACAGGGGTAGCAATCAGCCCCAGCATTTT. This encodes CASSLNRGSNQPQHF.